Listed below are T cell receptor beta chains from one sample, sequenced in a study of blood T cell repertoires in COVID-19. Libraries were prepared by immunoSEQ multiplex PCR; TCRdb keeps only in-frame clonotypes and omits some of them. The data show about 270,000 clones, 65% to 85% seen once. The sample comprised peripheral blood. These receptor sequences come from a human donor with COVID-19, enrolled during active disease. The donor label of this sample is uncertain. Each CDR3 is given with its conserved first and last residue. A D gene is named only where the DNA matches it firmly. The size entry is marked missing in some rows and otherwise reads once, few, many or a size class.

TRBV7-2	TRBD2	NA	TRBJ2-7	CASSLAGGEQYF	TGTGCCAGCAGCTTGGCGGGGGGCGAGCAGTACTTC
TRBV6-5	TRBD1	NA	TRBJ2-7	CASTPTGPIYEQYF	TGTGCCAGCACCCCGACAGGGCCCATCTACGAGCAGTACTTC
TRBV27	NA	NA	TRBJ2-1	CASSLMSRPYNEQFF	TGTGCCAGCAGTTTAATGAGCCGCCCCTACAATGAGCAGTTCTTC
TRBV30	NA	NA	TRBJ1-1	CAWYSTEAFF	TGTGCCTGGTACAGCACTGAAGCTTTCTTT
TRBV7-2	TRBD1	NA	TRBJ2-1	CASSPAGGAYNEQFF	TGTGCCAGCAGCCCCGCAGGGGGAGCCTACAATGAGCAGTTCTTC
TRBV15	NA	NA	TRBJ2-5	CATSRDVGVEETQYF	TGTGCCACCAGCAGAGATGTAGGGGTGGAAGAGACCCAGTACTTC
TRBV3-1/TRBV3-2	NA	NA	TRBJ2-5	CASSLRETQYF	TGTGCCAGCAGCCTCCGGGAAACCCAGTACTTC
TRBV29-1	NA	NA	TRBJ1-2	CSVEDKDTDSGYGYTF	TGCAGCGTTGAAGACAAGGACACCGATTCGGGCTATGGCTACACCTTC
TRBV19	TRBD1	NA	TRBJ1-2	CASSIEGTAVGYTF	TGTGCCAGTAGTATAGAAGGGACAGCTGTAGGCTACACCTTC
TRBV20-1	TRBD1	NA	TRBJ2-7	CSASDQGATSYEQYF	TGCAGTGCTAGTGACCAGGGGGCTACTTCCTACGAGCAGTACTTC
TRBV6-5	TRBD1	NA	TRBJ1-5	CASSYSSGQGNQPQHF	TGTGCCAGCAGTTACTCGTCCGGACAGGGCAATCAGCCCCAGCATTTT
TRBV28	NA	NA	TRBJ1-1	CASSPRGEMNTEAFF	TGTGCCAGCAGCCCGAGAGGCGAAATGAACACTGAAGCTTTCTTT
TRBV25-1	TRBD1	NA	TRBJ2-7	CASSALGQGDEQYF	TGTGCCAGCAGTGCCCTTGGGCAGGGGGACGAGCAGTACTTC
TRBV18	NA	NA	TRBJ2-1	CASSLTYGTNYNEQFF	TGTGCCAGCTCACTCACGTACGGGACAAATTACAATGAGCAGTTCTTC
TRBV18	NA	NA	TRBJ1-5	CASSRMVEQPQHF	TGTGCCAGCTCACGAATGGTGGAGCAGCCCCAGCATTTT
TRBV10-2	NA	NA	TRBJ2-3	CASSERHLSTDTQYF	TGCGCCAGCAGTGAGCGACACCTTAGCACAGATACGCAGTATTTT
TRBV28	TRBD1	few	TRBJ2-1	CASSLRTGNRAYHNEQFF	TGTGCCAGCAGTTTAAGGACAGGGAATAGGGCTTACCACAATGAGCAGTTCTTC
TRBV30	NA	NA	TRBJ2-1	CAWIQGSSYNEQFF	TGTGCCTGGATCCAGGGCAGCTCCTACAATGAGCAGTTCTTC
TRBV7-9	NA	NA	TRBJ1-5	CASSLALWDTGYSNQPQHF	TGTGCCAGCAGCTTAGCGCTTTGGGACACGGGATATAGCAATCAGCCCCAGCATTTT
TRBV7-6	NA	NA	TRBJ2-7	CASSLSGGLIYEQYF	TGTGCCAGCAGCTTATCGGGGGGCCTGATCTACGAGCAGTACTTC
TRBV19	TRBD1	NA	TRBJ2-1	CASSPRDSSYNEQFF	TGTGCCAGTAGCCCTCGGGACAGCTCCTACAATGAGCAGTTCTTC
TRBV2	NA	NA	TRBJ2-7	CASRATKGQERYEQYF	TGTGCCAGCAGGGCGACGAAGGGGCAGGAACGCTACGAGCAGTACTTC
TRBV29-1	NA	once	TRBJ2-3	CSVGSDLHTDTQYF	TGCAGCGTTGGGTCCGACTTACACACAGATACGCAGTATTTT
TRBV7-3	TRBD1	NA	TRBJ2-3	CASSPLGQGTDTQYF	TGTGCCAGCAGCCCGCTGGGACAGGGGACAGATACGCAGTATTTT
TRBV28	NA	NA	TRBJ2-7	CASSRLSDSSYEQYF	TGTGCCAGCAGTCGACTTTCGGACAGCTCCTACGAGCAGTACTTC
TRBV27	TRBD1	NA	TRBJ1-5	CASSFTGGRQPQHF	TGTGCCAGCAGTTTCACAGGGGGACGACAGCCCCAGCATTTT
TRBV11-2	TRBD1	NA	TRBJ1-1	CASSWGTVNTEAFF	TGTGCCAGCAGCTGGGGGACAGTCAACACTGAAGCTTTCTTT
TRBV19	NA	NA	TRBJ2-7	CASTPGRGNYEQYF	TGTGCCAGTACCCCAGGACGGGGGAACTACGAGCAGTACTTC
TRBV28	TRBD2	NA	TRBJ2-1	CASSLFDTSSGSFGKGEQFF	TGTGCCAGCAGTTTATTCGATACGTCTAGCGGGAGTTTCGGTAAGGGTGAGCAGTTCTTC
TRBV7-3	NA	NA	TRBJ2-1	CASSLPADNEQFF	TGTGCCAGCAGCTTACCAGCGGACAATGAGCAGTTCTTC
TRBV18	TRBD1	NA	TRBJ1-2	CASSPQGAQSYGYTF	TGTGCCAGCTCACCACAGGGGGCGCAGAGCTATGGCTACACCTTC
TRBV7-2	TRBD2	NA	TRBJ2-7	CASSLTSGSSYEQYF	TGTGCCAGCAGCTTAACTAGCGGGAGCTCCTACGAGCAGTACTTC
TRBV4-3	TRBD2	NA	TRBJ2-4	CASSQGPTSGKVIQYF	TGCGCCAGCAGCCAAGGCCCGACTAGCGGGAAGGTCATTCAGTACTTC
TRBV29-1	TRBD2	NA	TRBJ2-1	CSVEGSGGPPGEQFF	TGCAGCGTTGAGGGGTCGGGAGGGCCGCCGGGTGAGCAGTTCTTC
TRBV4-3	NA	NA	TRBJ2-3	CASSHSGRKSTDTQYF	TGCGCCAGCAGCCACAGCGGTAGAAAGAGCACAGATACGCAGTATTTT
TRBV11-2	NA	NA	TRBJ2-7	CASSPLGATYTYEQYF	TGTGCCAGCAGCCCACTGGGGGCAACATATACCTACGAGCAGTACTTC
TRBV27	NA	NA	TRBJ1-1	CASSLREGTEAFF	TGTGCCAGCAGTTTAAGGGAGGGCACTGAAGCTTTCTTT
TRBV4-1	NA	NA	TRBJ1-6	CASSQEGASYNSPLHF	TGCGCCAGCAGCCAAGAGGGGGCCTCCTATAATTCACCCCTCCACTTT
TRBV7-2	TRBD2	once	TRBJ2-2	CASSSSGGTSGTGELFF	TGTGCCAGCAGCTCTAGCGGAGGGACTAGCGGGACCGGGGAGCTGTTTTTT
TRBV6-5	TRBD1	NA	TRBJ1-2	CASKSQGAASYGYTF	TGTGCCAGCAAGTCTCAGGGGGCCGCTAGCTATGGCTACACCTTC
TRBV19	TRBD1	NA	TRBJ1-6	CASSRTGTGNSPLHF	TGTGCCAGTAGTCGTACCGGGACAGGGAATTCACCCCTCCACTTT
TRBV18	NA	NA	TRBJ2-2	CASSPSGPHPGELFF	TGTGCCAGCTCCCCGAGCGGACCCCACCCCGGGGAGCTGTTTTTT